Below are 23 T cell receptor gamma chains sequenced from a single sample in a study of Vδ1+ human thymocytes. Findings and limits, study-wide: Thymic TRG and TRD repertoires appeared highly polyclonal.

These receptors have no known antigen. RNA was extracted from the cells and then reverse transcribed. CDR3 amplicons came from multiplex PCR with pooled V-gene forward and constant-region reverse primers. TCRdb called clones anew from the multiplex PCR reads with CATT. The table includes 25,000 to 35,000 gamma-chain clones, roughly 20% detected once. The sequenced sample was Vdelta1+ gamma-delta thymocytes from the thymus. Subset indicated: FACS-sorted CD3+ TCRalphabeta- TCRVdelta1+ TCRVdelta2- thymocytes. Source of these receptors: a boy younger than two who had congenital heart surgery.

This clone has more than one count but fewer than ten. The gene calls are TRGV8 and TRGJP2. Trimming took 4 bases from V and 2 from J; bases not matched to a gene: 4. This CDR3 is built from 14 residues. The germline V gene encodes CDR1 VENAVY and CDR2 YDSYNSRV. CDR3 region: CATWEESSDWIKTF. CDR3 sequence (DNA): TGTGCCACCTGGGAGGAAAGTAGTGATTGGATCAAGACGTTT.

This clone was counted a few times. The rearrangement joins TRGV2 to TRGJ1 or TRGJ2. Germline trimming cut 4 bases from V and 4 bases from J; bases unmatched to any gene: 7. Germline CDR1 and CDR2: EGSNGY and YDSYNSKV. The CDR3 contains 13 residues. In nucleotides, the CDR3 is TGTGCCACCTGGGATACAACCTATTATAAGAAACTCTTT. It codes for CATWDTTYYKKLF.

The J gene is TRGJ1 or TRGJ2, the V gene TRGV2. This CDR3 is built from 14 residues. Per germline, CDR1 EGSNGY and CDR2 YDSYNSKV. Trimming at V came to 5 bases and at J to 0 bases, leaving 7 bases not matched to a gene. The CDR3 DNA follows: TGTGCCACCTGGGCGAATTCGAATTATTATAAGAAACTCTTT. Its protein product is CATWANSNYYKKLF.

Regarding this clone: The same CDR3 arises from other DNA sequences in this sample as well. The V and J genes are TRGV2 and TRGJ1 or TRGJ2. The germline CDR1 and CDR2 sequences are EGSNGY and YDSYNSKV. This CDR3 contains 13 residues. J gave up 4 bases and V 0 bases, and 3 bases lay outside the gene matches. CDR3 loop: CATWDGRYYKKLF. Here the CDR3 DNA reads TGTGCCACCTGGGACGGGAGGTATTATAAGAAACTCTTT.

This clone was seen a few times. This rearrangement joins TRGV3 to TRGJ1 or TRGJ2. The CDR3 runs to 14 residues. Unmatched junction bases numbered 9, after V lost 0 bases and J lost 7 bases. Germline V gives CDR1 VTNTFY, CDR2 YDVSTARD (reference sequence). The CDR3: CATWDRRSEYKKLF. The CDR3 DNA reads TGTGCCACCTGGGACAGGCGTTCCGAATATAAGAAACTCTTT.

The chain employs TRGV9 and TRGJ1 or TRGJ2. The CDR3 loop spans 14 amino acids. Per the germline V gene, CDR1 is GITISATS and CDR2 is ISYDGTV (reference sequence). After removal of 0 bases from V and 6 bases from J, the junction contained 8 bases not matched to a gene. The CDR3: CALWEVPLSYKKLF. CDR3 nucleotides: TGTGCCTTGTGGGAGGTGCCCCTAAGTTATAAGAAACTCTTT.

The chain employs TRGV2 and TRGJ1 or TRGJ2. The CDR3 is 14 residues long. J lost 5 bases, V lost 3 bases, and 10 bases had no gene match. In germline, CDR1 is EGSNGY, CDR2 YDSYNSKV. CDR3 in amino acids: CATWDSRWDYKKLF. CDR3 in DNA: TGTGCCACCTGGGACAGCAGGTGGGATTATAAGAAACTCTTT.

This clone was detected a few times. The sample has other DNA sequences that encode this CDR3 too. This chain joins TRGV5 and TRGJ1 or TRGJ2. Per the germline V gene, CDR1 is VINAFY and CDR2 is YDVSNSKD. The CDR3 sequence is 11 residues long. The junction had 2 bases not matched to a gene; V was cut back by 0 bases and J by 9 bases. The CDR3 here is CATWDRSKKLF. Written as DNA, the CDR3 is TGTGCCACCTGGGACAGGAGTAAGAAACTCTTT.

This clone was counted only a few times. The chain employs TRGV8 and TRGJ1 or TRGJ2. The CDR3 runs 12 residues. Germline loops: CDR1 VENAVY, CDR2 YDSYNSRV. V shed 2 bases, J shed 10 bases, and the junction held 8 bases outside the gene matches. CDR3 in DNA: TGTGCCACCTGGGATAAGCCAGGCAAGAAACTCTTT. It translates to CATWDKPGKKLF.

This clone was counted a few times. A much bigger clone sits one base away, suggesting this may be a read error. Within the sample, other DNA sequences also encode this same CDR3. The chain is built from TRGV9 and TRGJ1 or TRGJ2. Germline CDR1 GITISATS, CDR2 ISYDGTV (reference sequence). V gave up 0 bases and J gave up 5 bases; unmatched junction bases: 4. This CDR3 spans 13 amino acids. The CDR3 reads CALWEVLDYKKLF. CDR3 DNA: TGTGCCTTGTGGGAGGTGCTAGATTATAAGAAACTCTTT.

The rearrangement uses TRGV9 and TRGJ1 or TRGJ2. Unmatched junction bases numbered 6, after V lost 0 bases and J lost 1 base. From germline, CDR1 is GITISATS and CDR2 ISYDGTV (reference sequence). CDR3 length equals 15 residues. CDR3 sequence reads: CALWEVHGNYYKKLF. The CDR3 region has the DNA TGTGCCTTGTGGGAGGTGCACGGAAATTATTATAAGAAACTCTTT.

This rearrangement joins TRGV4 to TRGJ1 or TRGJ2. Germline V gene sequence: CDR1 EGSTGY, CDR2 YDSYTSSV. V was pared by 0 bases and J by 5 bases, with 7 bases of the junction left unmatched. The CDR3 runs 14 residues. CDR3 in amino acids: CATWDGRWDYKKLF. CDR3 nucleotides: TGTGCCACCTGGGATGGGCGGTGGGATTATAAGAAACTCTTT.

This clone appeared a few times. The rearrangement joins TRGV4 to TRGJP2. This CDR3 is 14 amino acids long. V dropped 4 bases and J dropped 0; count of bases not matched to a gene: 2. The germline gives CDR1 EGSTGY, CDR2 YDSYTSSV. CDR3 amino acids: CATWEYSSDWIKTF. CDR3 DNA: TGTGCCACCTGGGAGTATAGTAGTGATTGGATCAAGACGTTT.

The table lists this clone with a few counts. This chain joins TRGV4 and TRGJ1 or TRGJ2. Germline CDR1 is EGSTGY and CDR2 is YDSYTSSV. V trimming: 2 bases; J trimming: 9 bases; junction bases outside the gene matches: 4. This CDR3 is 11 amino acids long. The CDR3 DNA is TGTGCCACCTGGGATGAGGGTAAGAAACTCTTT. Translation gives CATWDEGKKLF.

This chain uses TRGV4 with TRGJ1 or TRGJ2. CDR3 size: 11 residues. V lost 9 bases, J lost 8 bases, and 10 bases stayed unmatched. Germline V lookup: CDR1 EGSTGY, CDR2 YDSYTSSV. CDR3 in DNA: TGTGCCACCCCGGATGCCCATAAGAAACTCTTT. Its translation is CATPDAHKKLF.

This clone appeared a few times. This chain links TRGV9 with TRGJP1. CDR1 and CDR2 from the germline V gene are GITISATS and ISYDGTV (reference sequence). V dropped 5 bases and J dropped 6; count of bases not matched to a gene: 0. The CDR3 covers 11 residues. The CDR3 region is CALWAGWFKIF. In DNA, the CDR3 is TGTGCCTTGTGGGCTGGTTGGTTCAAGATATTT.

This clone was seen a handful of times. This chain uses TRGV8 with TRGJ1 or TRGJ2. The J segment lost 2 bases and the V segment lost 6 bases, leaving 4 bases of the junction unmatched. The CDR3 sequence is 12 residues long. Germline V gene sequence: CDR1 VENAVY, CDR2 YDSYNSRV. The CDR3 DNA follows: TGTGCCACCTGGTCCCATTATTATAAGAAACTCTTT. Translated: CATWSHYYKKLF.

The J gene is TRGJP1, the V gene TRGV4. This CDR3 is 13 amino acids long. With V trimmed by 3 bases and J by 4 bases, 2 bases remained unmatched. Germline V gene lookup returns CDR1 EGSTGY and CDR2 YDSYTSSV. The CDR3 sequence: CATWDLTGWFKIF. DNA for the CDR3: TGTGCCACCTGGGATCTCACTGGTTGGTTCAAGATATTT.

This clone is termed medium-sized (0.01 to 0.1%). This chain links TRGV3 with TRGJ1 or TRGJ2. Germline assignment: CDR1 VTNTFY and CDR2 YDVSTARD (reference sequence). The CDR3 runs to 10 residues. Trimming took 5 bases from V and 7 from J; bases not matched to a gene: 2. The CDR3 DNA sequence: TGTGCCACCTGGGGATATAAGAAACTCTTT. It codes for CATWGYKKLF.

This clone was observed a few times. This same CDR3 is encoded by further DNA sequences in the sample. J is TRGJ1 or TRGJ2 and V is TRGV4. Germline V gives CDR1 EGSTGY, CDR2 YDSYTSSV. V trimming: 1 base; J trimming: 7 bases; junction bases outside the gene matches: 4. This CDR3 is 12 amino acids long. The CDR3 loop reads CATWDGRYKKLF. DNA of the CDR3: TGTGCCACCTGGGATGGTCGGTATAAGAAACTCTTT.

This clone was observed a handful of times. The V gene is TRGV9, the J gene TRGJP1. The CDR3 spans 12 residues. Germline CDR1 and CDR2: GITISATS and ISYDGTV (reference sequence). V trimming: 9 bases; J trimming: 5 bases; junction bases outside the gene matches: 6. The DNA of the CDR3 is TGTGCCTTGGATCGTACTGGTTGGTTCAAGATATTT. Protein product: CALDRTGWFKIF.

Points on this clone: Other DNA variants within this sample encode the same CDR3. The genes are TRGV9 and TRGJ1 or TRGJ2. V shed 4 bases and J 6 bases; nucleotides not matched to a gene: 3. The CDR3 loop spans 11 amino acids. Germline V lookup: CDR1 GITISATS, CDR2 ISYDGTV (reference sequence). The CDR3 region is CALWERYKKLF. The CDR3, as DNA: TGTGCCTTGTGGGAACGTTATAAGAAACTCTTT.

The genes are TRGV5 and TRGJ1 or TRGJ2. The CDR3 consists of 14 residues. Germline V CDR1 and CDR2: VINAFY, YDVSNSKD. V was clipped by 0 bases and J by 4 bases; unmatched bases: 6. In DNA, the CDR3 is TGTGCCACCTGGGACAGGCCCGTATATTATAAGAAACTCTTT. Protein sequence: CATWDRPVYYKKLF.